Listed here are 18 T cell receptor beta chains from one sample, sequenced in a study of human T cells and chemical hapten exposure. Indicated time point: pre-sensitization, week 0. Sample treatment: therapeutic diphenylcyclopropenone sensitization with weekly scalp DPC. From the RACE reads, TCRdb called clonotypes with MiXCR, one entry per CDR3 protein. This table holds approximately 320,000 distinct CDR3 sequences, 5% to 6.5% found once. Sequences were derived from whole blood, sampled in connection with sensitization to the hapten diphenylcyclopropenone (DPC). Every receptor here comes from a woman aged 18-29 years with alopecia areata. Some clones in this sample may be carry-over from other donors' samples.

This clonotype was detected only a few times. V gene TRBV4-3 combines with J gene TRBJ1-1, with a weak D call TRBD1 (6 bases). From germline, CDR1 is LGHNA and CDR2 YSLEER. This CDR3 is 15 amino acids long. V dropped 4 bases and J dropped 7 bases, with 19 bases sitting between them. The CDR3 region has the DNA TGCGCCAGCAGCCTCCAAAGGGGGGCCCAGGGTGAAGCTTTCTTT. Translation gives CASSLQRGAQGEAFF.

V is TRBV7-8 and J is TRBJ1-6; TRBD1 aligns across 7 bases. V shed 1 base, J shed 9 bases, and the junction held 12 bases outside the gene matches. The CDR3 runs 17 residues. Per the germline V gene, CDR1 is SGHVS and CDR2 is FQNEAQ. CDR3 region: CASSLVTRGTDLSPLHF. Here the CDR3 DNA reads TGTGCCAGCAGCTTAGTAACGAGGGGGACAGACCTTTCACCCCTCCACTTT. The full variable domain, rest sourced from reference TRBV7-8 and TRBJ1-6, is GAGVSQSPRYKVAKRGQDVALRCDPISGHVSLFWYQQALGQGPEFLTYFQNEAQLDKSGLPSDRFFAERPEGSVSTLKIQRTQQEDSAVYLCASSLVTRGTDLSPLHFGNGTRLTVT.

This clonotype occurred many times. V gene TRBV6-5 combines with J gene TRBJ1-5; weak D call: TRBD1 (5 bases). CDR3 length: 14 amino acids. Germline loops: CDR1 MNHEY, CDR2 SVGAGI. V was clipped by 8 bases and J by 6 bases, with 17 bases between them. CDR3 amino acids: CASGRGKGGQPQHF. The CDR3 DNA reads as TGTGCCAGCGGTAGGGGAAAGGGCGGTCAGCCCCAGCATTTT.

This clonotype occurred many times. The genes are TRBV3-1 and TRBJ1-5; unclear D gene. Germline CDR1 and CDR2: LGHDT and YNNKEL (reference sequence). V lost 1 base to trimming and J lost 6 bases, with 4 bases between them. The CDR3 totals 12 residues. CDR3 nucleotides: TGTGCCAGCAGCCAAGGTTTTCAGCCCCAGCATTTT. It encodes CASSQGFQPQHF. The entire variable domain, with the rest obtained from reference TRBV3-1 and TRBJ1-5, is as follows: DTAVSQTPKYLVTQMGNDKSIKCEQNLGHDTMYWYKQDSKKFLKIMFSYNNKELIINETVPNRFSPKSPDKAHLNLHINSLELGDSAVYFCASSQGFQPQHFGDGTRLSIL.

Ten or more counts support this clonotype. DNA of the CDR3: TGTGCCAGCAGCCTCCCCGCTGCAGATACGCAGTATTTT. It codes for CASSLPAADTQYF. The V call is TRBV13, the J call TRBJ2-3, with D uncertain. Germline V gives CDR1 PRHDT, CDR2 FYEKMQ (reference sequence). The CDR3 contains 13 residues. V lost 5 bases to trimming and J lost 4 bases, with 10 bases between them.

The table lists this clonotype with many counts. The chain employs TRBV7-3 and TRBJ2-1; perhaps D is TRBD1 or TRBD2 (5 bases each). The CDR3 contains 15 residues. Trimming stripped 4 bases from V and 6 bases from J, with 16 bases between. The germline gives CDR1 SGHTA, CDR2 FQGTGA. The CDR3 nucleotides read TGTGCCAGCAGCTCCCGGGACCAAAGGGGCAATGAGCAGTTCTTC. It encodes CASSSRDQRGNEQFF. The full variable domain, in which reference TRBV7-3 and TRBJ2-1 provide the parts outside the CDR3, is GAGVSQTPSNKVTEKGKYVELRCDPISGHTALYWYRQSLGQGPEFLIYFQGTGAADDSGLPNDRFFAVRPEGSVSTLKIQRTERGDSAVYLCASSSRDQRGNEQFFGPGTRLTVL.

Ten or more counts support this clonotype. CDR3 DNA sequence: TGTGCCAGCAGCGTAGACCCAGGCAGGGGGCGTGAAAAACTGTTTTTT. Protein: CASSVDPGRGREKLFF. The chain couples TRBV9 to TRBJ1-4; 8 bases fit TRBD1. The CDR3 has 16 amino acids. The J segment lost 7 bases and the V segment lost 0 bases, leaving 8 bases of the junction unmatched. Germline CDR1 and CDR2: SGDLS and YYNGEE.

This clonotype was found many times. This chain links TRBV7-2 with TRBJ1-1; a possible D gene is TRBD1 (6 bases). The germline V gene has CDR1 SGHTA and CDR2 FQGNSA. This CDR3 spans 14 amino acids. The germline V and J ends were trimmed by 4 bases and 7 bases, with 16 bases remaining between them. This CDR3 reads CASSSDSPLSEAFF. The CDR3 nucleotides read TGTGCCAGCAGCTCGGACAGCCCCCTGAGTGAAGCTTTCTTT.

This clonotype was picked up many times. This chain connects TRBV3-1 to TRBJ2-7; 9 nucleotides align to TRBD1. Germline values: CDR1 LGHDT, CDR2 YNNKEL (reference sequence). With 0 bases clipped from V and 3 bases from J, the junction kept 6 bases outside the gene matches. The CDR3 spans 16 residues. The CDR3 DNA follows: TGTGCCAGCAGCCAAGATCCCGGGACAGGGAACTACGAGCAGTACTTC. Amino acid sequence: CASSQDPGTGNYEQYF.

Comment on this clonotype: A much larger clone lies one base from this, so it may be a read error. The CDR3 DNA is TGTGCCAGCAGCTCAGGGGGCGAGCAGTACTTC. This translates into CASSSGGEQYF. V is TRBV11-3 and J is TRBJ2-7; TRBD1 matches 7 bases. Per the germline V gene, CDR1 is SGHNT and CDR2 is YENEEA. This CDR3 has 11 amino acids. Unmatched junction bases numbered 0, after V lost 4 bases and J lost 6 bases.

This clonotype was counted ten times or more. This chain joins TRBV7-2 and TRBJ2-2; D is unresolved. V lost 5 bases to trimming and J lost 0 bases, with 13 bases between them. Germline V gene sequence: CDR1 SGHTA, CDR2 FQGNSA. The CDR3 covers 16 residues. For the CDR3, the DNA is TGTGCCAGCAGCGAACAGATTACGACGAACACCGGGGAGCTGTTTTTT. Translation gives CASSEQITTNTGELFF.

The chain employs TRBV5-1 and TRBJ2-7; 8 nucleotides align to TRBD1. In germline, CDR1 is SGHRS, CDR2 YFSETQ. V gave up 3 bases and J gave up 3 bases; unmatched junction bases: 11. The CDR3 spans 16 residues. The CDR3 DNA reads TGCGCCAGCAGCTACTCCGACAGGGGAGCCTTCTACGAGCAGTACTTC. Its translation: CASSYSDRGAFYEQYF. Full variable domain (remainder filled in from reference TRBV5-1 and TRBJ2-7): KAGVTQTPRYLIKTRGQQVTLSCSPISGHRSVSWYQQTPGQGLQFLFEYFSETQRNKGNFPGRFSGRQFSNSRSEMNVSTLELGDSALYLCASSYSDRGAFYEQYFGPGTRLTVT.

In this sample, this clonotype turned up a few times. Here the CDR3 DNA reads TGTGCCAGCAGTTCATCTCCAGGGGATCAGCCCCAGCATTTT. Its translation is CASSSSPGDQPQHF. The chain has TRBV28 and TRBJ1-5; D possibly corresponds to TRBD1 (6 bases). V was trimmed by 4 bases and J by 5 bases, leaving 12 bases between them. CDR1 is MDHEN and CDR2 is SYDVKM in the germline V gene. The CDR3 is 14 amino acids.

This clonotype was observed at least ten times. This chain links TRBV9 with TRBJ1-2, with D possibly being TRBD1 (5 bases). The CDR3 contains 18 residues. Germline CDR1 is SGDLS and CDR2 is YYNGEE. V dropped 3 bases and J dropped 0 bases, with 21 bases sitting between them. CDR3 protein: CASSALPGPPASNYGYTF. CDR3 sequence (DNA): TGTGCCAGCAGCGCGCTTCCGGGGCCCCCCGCTTCTAACTATGGCTACACCTTC. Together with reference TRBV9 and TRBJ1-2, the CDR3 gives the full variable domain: DSGVTQTPKHLITATGQRVTLRCSPRSGDLSVYWYQQSLDQGLQFLIQYYNGEERAKGNILERFSAQQFPDLHSELNLSSLELGDSALYFCASSALPGPPASNYGYTFGSGTRLTVV.

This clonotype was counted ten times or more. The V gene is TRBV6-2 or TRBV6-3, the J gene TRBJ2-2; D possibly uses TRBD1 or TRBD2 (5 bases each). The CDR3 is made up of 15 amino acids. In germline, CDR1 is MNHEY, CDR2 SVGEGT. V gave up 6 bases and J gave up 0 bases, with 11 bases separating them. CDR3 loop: CASSRTGPNTGELFF. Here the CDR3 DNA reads TGTGCCAGCAGCCGGACGGGACCGAACACCGGGGAGCTGTTTTTT.

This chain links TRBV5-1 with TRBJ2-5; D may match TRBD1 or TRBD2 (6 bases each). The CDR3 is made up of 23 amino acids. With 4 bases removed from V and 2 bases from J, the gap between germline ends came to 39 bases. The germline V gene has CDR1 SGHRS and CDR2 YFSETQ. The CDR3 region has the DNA TGCGCCAGCAGCCCGGGTAAAGGGGGGAGGATGGAGCGGAGACTGCTTATACAAGAGACCCAGTACTTC. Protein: CASSPGKGGRMERRLLIQETQYF.

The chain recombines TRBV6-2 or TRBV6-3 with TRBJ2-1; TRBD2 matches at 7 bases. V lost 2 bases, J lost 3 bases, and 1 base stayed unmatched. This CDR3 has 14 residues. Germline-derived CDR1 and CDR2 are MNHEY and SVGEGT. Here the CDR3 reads CASSYGLDYNEQFF. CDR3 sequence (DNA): TGTGCCAGCAGTTACGGACTAGACTACAATGAGCAGTTCTTC.

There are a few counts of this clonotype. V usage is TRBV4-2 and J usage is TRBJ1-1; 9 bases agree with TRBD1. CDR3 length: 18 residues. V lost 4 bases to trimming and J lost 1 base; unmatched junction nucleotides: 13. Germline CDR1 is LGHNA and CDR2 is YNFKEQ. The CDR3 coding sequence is TGTGCCAGCAGCCCAGAGGACAGGGGCGATCCGGGGAACACTGAAGCTTTCTTT. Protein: CASSPEDRGDPGNTEAFF.